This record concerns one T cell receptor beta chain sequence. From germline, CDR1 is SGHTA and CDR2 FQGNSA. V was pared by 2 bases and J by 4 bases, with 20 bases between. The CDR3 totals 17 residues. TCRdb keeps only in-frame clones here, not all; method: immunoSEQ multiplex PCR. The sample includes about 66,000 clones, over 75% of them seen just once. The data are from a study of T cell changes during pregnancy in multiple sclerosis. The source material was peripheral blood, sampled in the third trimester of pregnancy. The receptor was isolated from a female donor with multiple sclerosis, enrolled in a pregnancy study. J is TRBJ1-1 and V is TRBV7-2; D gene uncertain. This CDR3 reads CASSLNFRGLRGTEAFF. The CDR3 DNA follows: TGTGCCAGCAGCTTAAACTTCCGCGGCCTTCGTGGCACTGAAGCTTTCTTT. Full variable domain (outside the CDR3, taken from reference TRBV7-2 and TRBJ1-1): GAGVSQSPSNKVTEKGKDVELRCDPISGHTALYWYRQSLGQGLEFLIYFQGNSAPDKSGLPSDRFSAERTGGSVSTLTIQRTQQEDSAVYLCASSLNFRGLRGTEAFFGQGTRLTVV.